The 13 T cell receptor beta chains presented below share a single source sample, sequenced in a study of blood T cell repertoires in COVID-19. The assay was immunoSEQ multiplex PCR, and TCRdb's table has in-frame clones only and misses some. This repertoire shows 55,000 to 80,000 clones, roughly 88% found once; its top ten account for about 2.1%. Sequencing input: peripheral blood. Every receptor here comes from a human donor in a cohort sampled during active COVID-19.

J is TRBJ1-1 and V is TRBV5-8, with TRBD1 identical over 7 bases. The CDR3 is made up of 17 amino acids. CDR1 and CDR2 from the germline V gene are SGHTS and YDEGEE. The trim removed 4 bases at V and 2 bases at J, leaving 14 bases unmatched. This chain's CDR3 is CASSLDRVGLGNTEAFF. The CDR3 region has the DNA TGTGCCAGCAGCCTCGACAGGGTAGGGTTAGGAAACACTGAAGCTTTCTTT.

The V gene is TRBV6-5, the J gene TRBJ1-3, with D uncertain. V was pared by 8 bases and J by 0 bases, with 8 bases between. The CDR3 covers 13 residues. CDR1 is MNHEY, CDR2 SVGAGI, per germline. The CDR3 region has the DNA TGTGCCAGCGGACTTAGCTCTGGAAACACCATATATTTT. Residues: CASGLSSGNTIYF.

The chain is built from TRBV4-2 and TRBJ1-3; TRBD1 aligns across 8 bases. In germline, CDR1 is LGHNA, CDR2 YNFKEQ. Trimming removed 1 base from V and 4 bases from J; junction bases left unmatched: 3. The CDR3 is 15 residues long. The CDR3 sequence is CASSQGGQGGNTIYF. The CDR3, as DNA: TGTGCCAGCAGCCAAGGAGGACAGGGAGGAAACACCATATATTTT.

This clone is a singleton in its sample. The rearrangement joins TRBV6-5 to TRBJ1-4; D may be TRBD1 (5 bases). Trimming removed 8 bases at V and 0 bases at J, with 10 bases between. Germline V gene sequence: CDR1 MNHEY, CDR2 SVGAGI. This CDR3 is built from 14 residues. The CDR3, as DNA: TGTGCCAGCGAAGGGGAAACAACTAATGAAAAACTGTTTTTT. It yields the protein CASEGETTNEKLFF.

The genes are TRBV29-1 and TRBJ2-5, with TRBD1 matching 9 bases. The CDR3 spans 16 residues. CDR1 SQVTM and CDR2 ANQGSEA come from the germline V gene. The junction had 14 bases not matched to a gene; V was cut back by 4 bases and J by 5 bases. CDR3 residues: CSVVGSTGGIPETQYF. CDR3 bases: TGCAGCGTTGTGGGGTCGACAGGGGGAATTCCGGAGACCCAGTACTTC.

The CDR3, as DNA: TGTGCCAGCAGCCAGGTGACAGGGGCCCTTGGGGATGAGCAGTTCTTC. This encodes CASSQVTGALGDEQFF. V usage is TRBV4-2 and J usage is TRBJ2-1; 8 positions agree with TRBD1. Trimming at V came to 3 bases and at J to 8 bases, leaving 12 bases not matched to a gene. From germline, CDR1 is LGHNA and CDR2 YNFKEQ. The CDR3 runs to 16 residues.

V gene TRBV24-1 combines with J gene TRBJ2-5; possible D gene TRBD2, 5 bases. Trimming took off 6 bases at V and 4 bases at J, with 8 bases between the two ends. Germline V gives CDR1 KGHDR, CDR2 SFDVKD. The CDR3 is 12 amino acids. The CDR3 region has the DNA TGTGCCACCAGTCCTCGGGGAGAGACCCAGTACTTC. Translating gives CATSPRGETQYF.

The rearrangement uses TRBV19 and TRBJ2-3; D uncertain. CDR1 is LNHDA and CDR2 is SQIVND in the germline V gene (reference sequence). V lost 1 base and J lost 1, with 6 bases in between. This CDR3 has 14 amino acids. CDR3 residues: CASSIGSGTDTQYF. The CDR3 DNA sequence: TGTGCCAGTAGTATAGGGTCAGGCACAGATACGCAGTATTTT.

CDR3 sequence: CASSPSITENSPLHF. The CDR3 DNA reads as TGTGCCAGCTCACCGTCGATCACGGAGAATTCACCCCTCCACTTT. The chain carries TRBV18 and TRBJ1-6; no firm D call. The CDR3 loop spans 15 amino acids. The germline V gene has CDR1 KGHSH and CDR2 LQKENI. The V and J ends lost 3 bases and 7 bases respectively, with 13 bases between them.

The chain is built from TRBV5-1 and TRBJ1-1; D might be TRBD1 (6 bases). Trimming removed 3 bases at V and 3 bases at J, with 9 bases between. The CDR3 runs 13 residues. The germline V gene has CDR1 SGHRS and CDR2 YFSETQ. The CDR3 protein is CASSYRVDTEAFF. CDR3 bases: TGCGCCAGCAGCTACAGGGTCGACACTGAAGCTTTCTTT.

The J gene is TRBJ1-2, the V gene TRBV6-5; TRBD1 matches at 7 bases. CDR1 MNHEY and CDR2 SVGAGI come from the germline V gene. J gave up 7 bases and V 5 bases, and 10 bases lay outside the gene matches. The CDR3 covers 14 residues. CDR3 sequence: CASSNADRVRGYTF. CDR3 sequence (DNA): TGTGCCAGCAGTAACGCTGACAGGGTTCGTGGCTACACCTTC.

The chain carries TRBV6-2 or TRBV6-3 and TRBJ2-3; a weak D match, TRBD2 (5 bases). CDR1 is MNHEY and CDR2 is SVGEGT in the germline V gene. V lost 0 bases, J lost 0 bases, and 10 bases lay in between. This CDR3 spans 16 amino acids. DNA for the CDR3: TGTGCCAGCAGTTACTCGGGGAGTAGGAGCACAGATACGCAGTATTTT. It specifies CASSYSGSRSTDTQYF.

This chain uses TRBV19 with TRBJ1-1; D not resolved. CDR1 LNHDA and CDR2 SQIVND come from the germline V gene (reference sequence). Trimming took off 3 bases at V and 0 bases at J, with 11 bases between the two ends. This CDR3 comprises 15 residues. CDR3 residues: CASSIRPLMNTEAFF. Here the CDR3 DNA reads TGTGCCAGTAGTATCCGCCCACTAATGAACACTGAAGCTTTCTTT.